This entry is about one T cell receptor beta chain. The antigen it recognizes is unknown. Within one base of it there is no much larger clone, and no base qualities were kept. In the germline V gene, CDR1 corresponds to SGHTA and CDR2 to FQGNSA. Including cysteine and phenylalanine, the CDR3 has 13 amino acids. Left in the record is the CDR3 DNA by itself, 39 bases read in frame from the first base. Trimming costs V 5 bases and J 5 bases, and their ends lie 9 bases apart. Sample time point, as interpreted from the label and publication: tumor resected at nephrectomy. This specimen's treatment or condition label, per the study, means: treatment-naive control, cytoreductive nephrectomy. For controls, tumors were taken from treatment-naive renal cell carcinoma patients who had cytoreductive nephrectomy with no radiation beforehand. All patients had renal cell carcinoma with clear cell pathology. The control tumors used for TCR sequencing were from several females and roughly ten males, were resected between the early 2010s and the mid-2010s, and had a median patient age of about 62 years (range roughly 40 to 82). Tumors were dissociated mechanically, digested with collagenase/hyaluronidase at 37 degrees C, processed in gentleMACS C tubes, and stored in liquid nitrogen. Genomic DNA for TCR sequencing was prepared using the QIAamp DNA Blood Mini Kit (Qiagen). The analyses included just those samples that passed every quality control check.

This entry is derived from a study of radiation and T cells in renal cell carcinoma (dated by TCRdb to the early 2020s). In terms of the full investigation: In total, 50 or so samples, comprising roughly 25 tumors and around 27 peripheral blood samples, were subjected to TCR beta sequencing. In the approximately 53 samples combined, some 4,100,000 unique CDR3 nucleotide sequences were found, encoding approximately 2,800,000 unique CDR3 amino acid sequences.

TCR beta libraries were generated from genomic DNA with the immunoSEQ kit, following the manufacturer's recommendations. Library preparation used a first multiplex PCR with proprietary primers, then a second PCR adding unique barcodes, with bead cleanups after each round. Each sample batch included a kit-provided positive control reaction and a negative control reaction. The final libraries underwent checking on an Agilent 4200 TapeStation D1000 ScreenTape, volumetric pooling, and quantification by qPCR. Sequencing was performed on an Illumina NextSeq500 with a MidOutput 150-cycle cartridge, and 156 Read1 and 15 Index1 cycles were run with kit custom primers. The pooled library was loaded at 0.75 to 1 pM, and around 22% PhiX control was spiked in. As for how the authors treated the data: Vendor-processed data were analyzed in R, with a clonotype defined as all T cells sharing the same CDR3 nucleotide sequence. In the clone abundance analyses, frequencies in each sample were normalized to that sample's 10,000 most abundant clones. Before analysis, public T cell clones were removed, and these numbered fewer than six per sample on average. The dominant motif analysis was done with ImmunoMap using the PAM10 matrix, a gap penalty of 30, and a homology threshold of 0.3, and motifs with a cumulative frequency of at least 0.01 were considered dominant. TCRdb carries this immuneACCESS record with in-frame sequences only. Its versions omit some clonotypes, under half of them owing to an unresolved V gene in the studies checked, with the rest unexplained. That table supplies the V and J calls and clone size; D and trimming were determined from the DNA. The sample table records about 25,000 clones; roughly 60% of these occur just once. Approximately 22% of the sample comes from the top ten.

What the study reported, not specific to this receptor: Compared with control tumors, irradiated tumors had a greater number of dominant CDR3 motifs, and these motifs made up a bigger portion of the repertoire. The single-armed trial design could not address effects of radiation dose or scheduling on the TCR repertoire. Irradiated tumors showed higher TCR clonality than controls, with the top 100 clonotypes averaging around 54% of the repertoire versus roughly 45% in nephrectomy-only tumors. Only small tumor regions of roughly 1 g were available, so intratumoral heterogeneity was not captured.

The chain joins TRBV7-2 to TRBJ2-2; the best D guess is TRBD1, with 5 bases matching. The sequenced sample was tumor tissue, obtained from a patient whose treatment was nephrectomy without radiotherapy. This sequence was found in a middle-aged man with renal cell carcinoma. In nucleotides, the sequence is TGTGCCAGCAGCCCCAGGGTTACCGGGGAGCTGTTTTTT. Its product reads: CASSPRVTGELFF.